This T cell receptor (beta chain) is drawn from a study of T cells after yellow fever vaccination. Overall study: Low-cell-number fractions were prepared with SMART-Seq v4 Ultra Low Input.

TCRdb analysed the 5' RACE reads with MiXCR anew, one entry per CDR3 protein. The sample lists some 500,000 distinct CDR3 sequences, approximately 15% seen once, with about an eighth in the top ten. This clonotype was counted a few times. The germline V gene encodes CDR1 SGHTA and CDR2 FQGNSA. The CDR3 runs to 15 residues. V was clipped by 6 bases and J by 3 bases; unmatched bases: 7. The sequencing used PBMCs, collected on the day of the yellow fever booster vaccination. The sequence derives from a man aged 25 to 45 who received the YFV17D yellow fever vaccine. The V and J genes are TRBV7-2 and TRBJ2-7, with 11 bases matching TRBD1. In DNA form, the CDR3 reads TGTGCCAGCAGTTCTCCGGACAGGGGGCACTACGAGCAGTACTTC. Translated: CASSSPDRGHYEQYF.